What follows describes a single TCR beta chain. Its antigen is still unknown. Nothing much larger sits one base from this clone, and base qualities are not available. The sample originates from a study of PD-1 blockade in classical Hodgkin lymphoma (TCRdb year 2020). Regarding the research as a whole: Nivolumab dosing was 3 mg/kg intravenously every 2 weeks, continuing until either disease progression or unacceptable toxicity. To define a peripheral blood immune signature of response to PD-1 blockade in classical Hodgkin lymphoma, the study combined TCR beta sequencing with CyTOF. Results the study describes overall, beyond this receptor: Baseline diversity similar to that of newly diagnosed patients was observed in trial patients achieving complete response, whereas significantly lower diversity was observed in partial responders and progressors. The study covered only a single clinical trial cohort, and the causes of the repertoire differences, possibly disease activity or prior therapy, were still not defined. Lower diversity was observed in patients in whom nivolumab was started less than 1 year after ASCT, and these patients were excluded from later analyses so that confounding by immune reconstitution would be avoided. Baseline TCR diversity was reported to be lower in newly diagnosed patients than in healthy donors and to be lower still in relapsed/refractory patients. CD4+ but not CD8+ TCR diversity rose significantly by C4D1 (p=0.0027 vs p=0.16), most apparent in complete responders (p=0.02).

Germline trimming: 5 bases from V, 3 bases from J; junction bases outside gene matches: 11. The CDR3 has 15 amino acids, counting the end cysteine and phenylalanine. Here the CDR3 DNA is all that survives: 45 bases in frame from base 1. The germline V gene specifies SQVTM as CDR1 and ANQGSEA as CDR2. The Qiagen DNeasy kit was used to extract genomic DNA both from unsorted PBMCs and from the negatively selected CD4+ and CD8+ fractions. Using primers that anneal to V and J segments, immunoSEQ multiplex PCR amplified the TCR beta CDR3 regions. A synthetic immune receptor repertoire was used to minimize amplification bias, and any residual bias was removed computationally once sequencing was done. On the study's bioinformatics: Custom Python scripts were used to quantify repertoire diversity as the Shannon entropy index. Unsorted, CD4+ and CD8+ repertoires were analyzed separately, except for combined analyses in which CD4+ and CD8+ sequences were merged in silico. Clonal expansion was defined as a frequency increase of at least 2-fold after treatment compared with C1D1, and clones undetected at baseline were assigned a pseudocount of 0.5. Singleton clones were defined as clones with 0 or 1 copy at C1D1, and non-singleton clones were defined as clones with 2 or more copies. Clones expanded in unsorted samples were assigned a CD4+, CD8+ or unknown annotation through matching of protein sequences in sorted samples from the same patient. Wilcoxon tests were applied to paired samples to test diversity changes from C1D1 to C4D1. TCRdb took over this immuneACCESS table, retaining in-frame rearrangements with V and J assigned. Such tables are incomplete; in checked studies, under half of the missing clones stem from an unresolved V gene, and the remainder is unexplained. V and J calls and clone size are copied from that table; D and trimming were computed from the DNA. The table for this sample lists about 94,000 clones; roughly 89% of them were counted only once. The ten biggest clones cover around a tenth of the sample.

In the paper's terms, the time point label means: cycle 2 day 1 (C2D1) of nivolumab. Relapse after autologous stem cell transplantation had occurred in all trial patients, and cohorts A, B and C were distinguished by prior brentuximab vedotin exposure. The trial cohort was composed of around 60 patients with relapsed/refractory classical Hodgkin lymphoma, for whom complete response, partial response or progressive disease was recorded as best overall response. In the multi-cohort phase II CheckMate 205 trial, trial patients received single-agent nivolumab. An independent review committee assessed best overall response by applying the 2007 International Working Group response criteria. PBMCs from the trial were collected at three points: immediately before nivolumab initiation (C1D1), and during therapy at cycle 2 day 1 and cycle 4 day 1. Peripheral blood was collected in 8 mL Vacutainer Cell Preparation Tubes, from which PBMCs were isolated by centrifugation and then cryopreserved.

The rearrangement combines TRBV29-1 with TRBJ2-7, with 9 bases in between that match TRBD1. This clonotype originated in a human donor with classical Hodgkin lymphoma. The sequences come from peripheral blood mononuclear cells (PBMCs), collected before the second cycle of nivolumab. The CDR3 region has the sequence CSVLTGQGKSYEQYF. The nucleotide sequence is TGCAGCGTTCTTACGGGACAGGGTAAAAGCTACGAGCAGTACTTC.